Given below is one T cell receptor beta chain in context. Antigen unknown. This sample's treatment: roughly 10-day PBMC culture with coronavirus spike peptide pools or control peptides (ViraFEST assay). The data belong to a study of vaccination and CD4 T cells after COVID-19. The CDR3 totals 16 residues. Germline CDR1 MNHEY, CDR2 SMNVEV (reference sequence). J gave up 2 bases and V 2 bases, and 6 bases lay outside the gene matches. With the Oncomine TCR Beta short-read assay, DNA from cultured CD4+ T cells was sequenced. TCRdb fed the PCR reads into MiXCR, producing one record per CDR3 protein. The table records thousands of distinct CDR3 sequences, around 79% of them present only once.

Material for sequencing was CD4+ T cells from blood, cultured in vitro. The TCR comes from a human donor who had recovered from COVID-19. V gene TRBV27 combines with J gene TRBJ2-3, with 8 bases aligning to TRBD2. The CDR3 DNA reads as TGTGCCAGCAGTTTAAGTGGCGGGGGGTACACAGATACGCAGTATTTT. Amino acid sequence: CASSLSGGGYTDTQYF.